This T cell receptor beta chain was obtained from a study of shared clonotypes between healthy human individuals. Produced via immunoSEQ multiplex PCR; TCRdb's table is partial and in-frame only. The sample lists 2,500,000 or so clones; about 92% were seen once. Germline V gives CDR1 GTSNPN, CDR2 SVGIG (reference sequence). This CDR3 is built from 10 residues. Trimming took 2 bases from V and 5 from J, leaving 4 bases between them. The sequence was obtained from a man aged 18 to 30 in good health. This chain connects TRBV30 to TRBJ2-7; no definite D call. Sequencing input: naive CD4+ T cells sorted from blood. Subset of the sample: CD45RA+ positively selected. The CDR3 here is CAWSTHEQYF. DNA for the CDR3: TGTGCCTGGAGTACACACGAGCAGTACTTC.